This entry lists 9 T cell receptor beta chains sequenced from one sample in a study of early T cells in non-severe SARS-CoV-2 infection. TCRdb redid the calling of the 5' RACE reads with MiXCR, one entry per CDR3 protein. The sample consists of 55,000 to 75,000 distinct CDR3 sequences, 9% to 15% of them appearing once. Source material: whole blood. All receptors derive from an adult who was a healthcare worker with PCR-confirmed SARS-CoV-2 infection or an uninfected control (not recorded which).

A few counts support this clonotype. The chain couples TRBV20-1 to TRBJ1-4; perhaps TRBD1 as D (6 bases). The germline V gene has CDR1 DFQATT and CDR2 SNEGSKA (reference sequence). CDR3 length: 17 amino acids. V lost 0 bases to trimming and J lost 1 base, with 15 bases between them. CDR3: CSARDRSRGITNEKLFF. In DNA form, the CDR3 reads TGCAGTGCTAGAGATCGCAGCAGGGGAATAACTAATGAAAAACTGTTTTTT.

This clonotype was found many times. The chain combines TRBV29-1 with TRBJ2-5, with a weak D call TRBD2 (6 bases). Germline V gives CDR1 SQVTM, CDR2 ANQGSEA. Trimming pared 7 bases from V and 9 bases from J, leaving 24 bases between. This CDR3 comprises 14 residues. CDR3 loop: CSARRDREREAQYF. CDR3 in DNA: TGCAGCGCCCGGAGGGACCGGGAAAGGGAGGCCCAGTACTTC.

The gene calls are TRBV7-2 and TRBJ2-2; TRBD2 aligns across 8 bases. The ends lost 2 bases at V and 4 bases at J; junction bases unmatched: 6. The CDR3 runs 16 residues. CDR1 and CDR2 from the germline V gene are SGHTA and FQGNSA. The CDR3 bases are TGTGCCAGCAGCTTATTTGGCGGGGGGACCACCGGGGAGCTGTTTTTT. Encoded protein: CASSLFGGGTTGELFF.

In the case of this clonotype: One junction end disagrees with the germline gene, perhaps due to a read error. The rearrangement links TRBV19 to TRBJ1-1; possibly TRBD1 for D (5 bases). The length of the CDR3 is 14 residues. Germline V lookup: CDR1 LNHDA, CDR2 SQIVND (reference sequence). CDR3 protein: CASSYRGMNTEASF. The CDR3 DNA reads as TGTGCCAGTAGTTACCGGGGGATGAACACTGAAGCTTCCTTT.

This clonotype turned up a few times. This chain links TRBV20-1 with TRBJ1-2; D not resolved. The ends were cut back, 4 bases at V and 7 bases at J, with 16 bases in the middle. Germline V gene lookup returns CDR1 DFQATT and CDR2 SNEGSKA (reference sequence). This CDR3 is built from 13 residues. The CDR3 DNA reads TGCAGTGCTATCCTGCCGGGAGAGTTTGGCTACACCTTC. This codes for CSAILPGEFGYTF.

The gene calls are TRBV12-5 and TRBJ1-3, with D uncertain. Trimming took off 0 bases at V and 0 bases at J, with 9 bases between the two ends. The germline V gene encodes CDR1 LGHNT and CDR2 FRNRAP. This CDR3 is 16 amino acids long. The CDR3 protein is CASGLVLAYSGNTIYF. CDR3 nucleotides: TGTGCTAGTGGTTTGGTATTAGCCTACTCTGGAAACACCATATATTTT.

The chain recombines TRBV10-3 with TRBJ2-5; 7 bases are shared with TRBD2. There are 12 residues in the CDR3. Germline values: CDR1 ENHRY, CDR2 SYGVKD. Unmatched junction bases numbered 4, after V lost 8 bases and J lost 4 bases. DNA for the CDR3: TGTGCCATCGGAGGGAGGGGAGAGACCCAGTACTTC. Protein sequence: CAIGGRGETQYF.

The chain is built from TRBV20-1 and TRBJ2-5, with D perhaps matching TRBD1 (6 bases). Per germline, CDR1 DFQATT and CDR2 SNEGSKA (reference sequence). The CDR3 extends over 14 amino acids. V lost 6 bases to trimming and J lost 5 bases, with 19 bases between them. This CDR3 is CSADRPGARETQYF. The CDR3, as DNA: TGCAGTGCAGACCGGCCAGGGGCCCGGGAGACCCAGTACTTC.

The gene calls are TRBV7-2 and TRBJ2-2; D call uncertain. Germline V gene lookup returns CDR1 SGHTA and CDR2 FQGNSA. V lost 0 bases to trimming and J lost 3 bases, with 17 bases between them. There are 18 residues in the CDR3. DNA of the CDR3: TGTGCCAGCAGCTTAGCATTAGGTTCGGCAAAGGACACCGGGGAGCTGTTTTTT. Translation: CASSLALGSAKDTGELFF.